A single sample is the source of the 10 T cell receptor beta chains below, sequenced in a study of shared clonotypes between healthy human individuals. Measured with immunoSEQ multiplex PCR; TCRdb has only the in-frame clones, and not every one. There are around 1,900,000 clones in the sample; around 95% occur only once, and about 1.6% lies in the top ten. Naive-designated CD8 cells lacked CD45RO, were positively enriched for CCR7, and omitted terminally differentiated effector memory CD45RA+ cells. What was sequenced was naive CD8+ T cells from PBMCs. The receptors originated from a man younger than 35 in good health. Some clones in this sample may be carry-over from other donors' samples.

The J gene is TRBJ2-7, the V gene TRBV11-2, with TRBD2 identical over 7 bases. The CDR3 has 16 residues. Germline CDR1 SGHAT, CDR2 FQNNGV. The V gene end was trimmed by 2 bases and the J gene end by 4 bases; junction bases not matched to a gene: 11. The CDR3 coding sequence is TGTGCCAGCAGCTTATCCGGCGGGGGTTATATATACGAGCAGTACTTC. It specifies CASSLSGGGYIYEQYF.

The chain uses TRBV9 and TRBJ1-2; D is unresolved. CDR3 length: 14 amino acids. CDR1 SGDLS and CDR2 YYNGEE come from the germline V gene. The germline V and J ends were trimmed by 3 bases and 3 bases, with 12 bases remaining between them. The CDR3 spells CASSEGSLYYGYTF. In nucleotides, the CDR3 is TGTGCCAGCAGCGAGGGCAGCTTGTACTATGGCTACACCTTC. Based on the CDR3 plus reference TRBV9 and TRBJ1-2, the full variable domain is DSGVTQTPKHLITATGQRVTLRCSPRSGDLSVYWYQQSLDQGLQFLIQYYNGEERAKGNILERFSAQQFPDLHSELNLSSLELGDSALYFCASSEGSLYYGYTFGSGTRLTVV.

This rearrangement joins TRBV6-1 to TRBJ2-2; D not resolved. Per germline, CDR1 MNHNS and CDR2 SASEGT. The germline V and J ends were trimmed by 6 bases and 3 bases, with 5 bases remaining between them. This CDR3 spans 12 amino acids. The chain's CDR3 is CASRLYTGELFF. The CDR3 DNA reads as TGTGCCAGCAGACTCTACACCGGGGAGCTGTTTTTT.

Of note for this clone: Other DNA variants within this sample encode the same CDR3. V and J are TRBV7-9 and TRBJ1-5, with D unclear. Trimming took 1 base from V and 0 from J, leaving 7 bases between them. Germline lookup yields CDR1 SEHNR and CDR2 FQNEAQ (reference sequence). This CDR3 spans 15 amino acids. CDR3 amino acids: CASSLGPYSNQPQHF. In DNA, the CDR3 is TGTGCCAGCAGCTTAGGACCGTATAGCAATCAGCCCCAGCATTTT.

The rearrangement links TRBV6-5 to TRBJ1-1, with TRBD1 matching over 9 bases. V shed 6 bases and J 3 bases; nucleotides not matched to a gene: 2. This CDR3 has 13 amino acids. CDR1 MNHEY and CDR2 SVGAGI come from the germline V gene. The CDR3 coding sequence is TGTGCCAGCAGCGACAGGGGGGACACTGAAGCTTTCTTT. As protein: CASSDRGDTEAFF.

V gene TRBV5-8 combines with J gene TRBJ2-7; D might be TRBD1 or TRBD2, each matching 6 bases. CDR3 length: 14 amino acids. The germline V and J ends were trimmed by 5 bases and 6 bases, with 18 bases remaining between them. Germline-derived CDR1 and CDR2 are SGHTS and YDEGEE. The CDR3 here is CASRPGLSQGEQYF. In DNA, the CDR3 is TGTGCCAGCAGACCGGGACTCTCACAGGGCGAGCAGTACTTC.

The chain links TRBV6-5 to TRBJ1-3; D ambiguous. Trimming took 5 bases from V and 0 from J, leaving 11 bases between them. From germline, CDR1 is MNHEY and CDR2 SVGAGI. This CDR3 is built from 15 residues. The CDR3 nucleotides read TGTGCCAGCAGTCCCCAGGACGTCTCTGGAAACACCATATATTTT. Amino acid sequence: CASSPQDVSGNTIYF.

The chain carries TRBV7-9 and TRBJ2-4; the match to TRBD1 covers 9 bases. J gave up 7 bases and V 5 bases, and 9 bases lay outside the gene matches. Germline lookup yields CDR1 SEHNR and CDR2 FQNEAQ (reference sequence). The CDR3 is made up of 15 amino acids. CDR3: CASSPQITGGNIQYF. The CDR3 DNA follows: TGTGCCAGCAGCCCTCAAATTACAGGGGGCAACATTCAGTACTTC.

The CDR3 loop reads CASSFDYSGSGLGGELFF. The CDR3 bases are TGTGCCAGCAGCTTCGACTATAGCGGGAGTGGCTTGGGCGGGGAGCTGTTTTTT. The J gene is TRBJ2-2, the V gene TRBV7-8, with 9 bases that match TRBD2. The V segment lost 3 bases and the J segment 7 bases; nucleotides outside the gene matches: 15. CDR1 is SGHVS, CDR2 FQNEAQ, per germline. The CDR3 runs 18 residues.

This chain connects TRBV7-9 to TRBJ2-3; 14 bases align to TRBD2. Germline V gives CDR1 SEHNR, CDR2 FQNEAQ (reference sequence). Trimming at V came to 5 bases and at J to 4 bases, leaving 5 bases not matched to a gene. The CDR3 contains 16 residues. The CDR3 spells CASSAGLAGDADTQYF. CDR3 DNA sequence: TGTGCCAGCAGCGCGGGACTAGCGGGAGACGCAGATACGCAGTATTTT. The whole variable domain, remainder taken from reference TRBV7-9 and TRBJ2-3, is DTGVSQNPRHKITKRGQNVTFRCDPISEHNRLYWYRQTLGQGPEFLTYFQNEAQLEKSRLLSDRFSAERPKGSFSTLEIQRTEQGDSAMYLCASSAGLAGDADTQYFGPGTRLTVL.